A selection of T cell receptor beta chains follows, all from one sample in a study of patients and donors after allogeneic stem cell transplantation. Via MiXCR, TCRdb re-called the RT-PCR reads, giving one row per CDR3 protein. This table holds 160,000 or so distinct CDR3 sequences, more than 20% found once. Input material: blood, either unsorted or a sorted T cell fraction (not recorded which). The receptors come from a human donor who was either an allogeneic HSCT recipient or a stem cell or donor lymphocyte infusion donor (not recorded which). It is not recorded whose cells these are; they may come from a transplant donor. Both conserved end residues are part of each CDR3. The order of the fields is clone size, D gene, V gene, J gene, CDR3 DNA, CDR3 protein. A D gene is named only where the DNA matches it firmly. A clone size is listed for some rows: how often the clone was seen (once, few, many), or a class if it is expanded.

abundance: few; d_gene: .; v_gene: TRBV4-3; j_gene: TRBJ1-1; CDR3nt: TGCGCCAGCAGCCAAGTATGGCAGATCTATTTGAACACTGAAGCTTTCTTT; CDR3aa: CASSQVWQIYLNTEAFF
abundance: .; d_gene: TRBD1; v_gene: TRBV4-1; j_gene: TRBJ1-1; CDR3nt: TGCGCCAGCAGCTTCTTGACAGGGATGAACACTGAAGCTTTCTTT; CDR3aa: CASSFLTGMNTEAFF
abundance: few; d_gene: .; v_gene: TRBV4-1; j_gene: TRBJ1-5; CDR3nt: TGCGCCAGCAGCCAAGGAACGCGTAGTTATAGCAATCAGCCCCAGCATTTT; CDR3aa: CASSQGTRSYSNQPQHF
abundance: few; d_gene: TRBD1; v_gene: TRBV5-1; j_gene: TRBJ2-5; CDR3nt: TGCGCCAGCAGCTACCCAGGGACAGAATCCCAAGAGACCCAGTACTTC; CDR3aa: CASSYPGTESQETQYF
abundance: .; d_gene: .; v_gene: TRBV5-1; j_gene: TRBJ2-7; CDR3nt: TGCGCCAGCAGCGGCTCCAGGAGCTCCTACGAGCAGTACTTC; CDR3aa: CASSGSRSSYEQYF
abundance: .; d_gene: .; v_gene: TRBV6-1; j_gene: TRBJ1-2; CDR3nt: TGTTCCAGCAGCGGCTACACCTTC; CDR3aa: CSSSGYTF
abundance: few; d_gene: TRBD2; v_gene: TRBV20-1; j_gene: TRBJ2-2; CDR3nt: TGCAGTGCTAGAGAACCACTAGCGGGGGGATCTCTTACCGGGGAGCTGTTTTTT; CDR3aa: CSAREPLAGGSLTGELFF
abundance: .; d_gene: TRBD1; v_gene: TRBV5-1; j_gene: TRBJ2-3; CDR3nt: TGCGCCAGCAGCAAGCGGGACAGGGTGACAGATACGCAGTATTTT; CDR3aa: CASSKRDRVTDTQYF
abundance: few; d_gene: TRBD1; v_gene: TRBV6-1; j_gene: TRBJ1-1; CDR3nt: TGTGCCAGCAGAGAGGGACAGGGGGTTTTCACTGAAGCTTTCTTT; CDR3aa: CASREGQGVFTEAFF
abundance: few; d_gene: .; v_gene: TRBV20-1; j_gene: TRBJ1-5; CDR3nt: TGCAGTGCTAGAGTGGGGGGGAATCAGCCCCAGCATTTT; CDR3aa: CSARVGGNQPQHF
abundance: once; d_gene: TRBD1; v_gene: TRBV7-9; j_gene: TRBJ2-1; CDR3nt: TGTGCCAGCAGTAATGGACAGGGGACGTACAATGAGCAGTTCTTC; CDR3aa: CASSNGQGTYNEQFF
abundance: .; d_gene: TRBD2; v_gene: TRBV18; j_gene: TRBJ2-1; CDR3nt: TGTGCCAGCTCACATAGCGGGACGGACAATGAGCAGTTCTTC; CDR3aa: CASSHSGTDNEQFF
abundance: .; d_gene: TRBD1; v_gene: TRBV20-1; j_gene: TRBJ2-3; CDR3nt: TGCAGTGCTAATTGGGACAGGGGGCGCGCAGATACGCAGTATTTT; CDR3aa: CSANWDRGRADTQYF
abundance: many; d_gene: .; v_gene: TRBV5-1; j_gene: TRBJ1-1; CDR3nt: TGCGCCAGCAGTGGGACGGCTGAAGCTTTCTTT; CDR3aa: CASSGTAEAFF
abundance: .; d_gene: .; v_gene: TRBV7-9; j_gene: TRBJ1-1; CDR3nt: TGTGCCAGCAGCCAAGGGCGCTTAGCTTTCTTT; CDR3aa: CASSQGRLAFF
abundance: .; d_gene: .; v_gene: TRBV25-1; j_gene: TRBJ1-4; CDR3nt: TGTGCCAGCAGTGATGCTCCAACTAATGAAAAACTGTTTTTT; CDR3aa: CASSDAPTNEKLFF
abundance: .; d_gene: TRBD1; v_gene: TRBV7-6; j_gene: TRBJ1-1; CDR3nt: TGTGCCAGCAGCCCCAGGGGGCTGAACACTGAAGCTTTCTTT; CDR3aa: CASSPRGLNTEAFF
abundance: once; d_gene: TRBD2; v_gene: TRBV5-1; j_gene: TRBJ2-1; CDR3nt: TGCGCCAGCAGCCCGTGGACTAGCGGGGGGGCCGGGTCCTACAATGAGCAGTTCTTC; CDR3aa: CASSPWTSGGAGSYNEQFF
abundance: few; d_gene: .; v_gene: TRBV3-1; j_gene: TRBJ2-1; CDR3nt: TGTGCCAGCAGCGAAGTGGGGGGCTCCTACAATGAGCAGTTCTTC; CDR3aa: CASSEVGGSYNEQFF